The present T cell receptor beta chain was sequenced within a study of CD8 T cells in Susac syndrome. The ends were cut back, 6 bases at V and 2 bases at J, with 12 bases in the middle. The CDR3 sequence is 13 residues long. CDR1 is DFQATT, CDR2 SNEGSKA, per germline (reference sequence). Random hexamers served to reverse transcribe about 0.5 to 1 ug RNA. TCRdb re-derived calls from the immunoSEQ multiplex PCR reads in MiXCR, one entry per CDR3 protein. Of 150,000 to 160,000 distinct CDR3 sequences listed, over 95% are singletons. Sample: CD8+ T cells from PBMCs. The chain combines TRBV20-1 with TRBJ2-3; possibly TRBD2 for D (6 bases). The receptor comes from a human donor with multiple sclerosis. CDR3 bases: TGCAGTGCCCGACTGGACTACACAGATACGCAGTATTTT. Its translation is CSARLDYTDTQYF.